This is a list of T cell receptor beta chains from one sample in a study of CD8 T cells in Susac syndrome. From the immunoSEQ multiplex PCR reads, TCRdb called clonotypes with MiXCR, one entry per CDR3 protein. The sample lists under 200,000 distinct CDR3 sequences, 80% to 95% occurring once. The sample comprised CD4+ T cells from PBMCs. The receptors come from a human donor in good health. Both conserved end residues are part of each CDR3. The D gene is left open where the match is weak. The size of a clone is reported for some rows only, either as once, few or many, or as a class for expanded clones.

clone size,V gene,J gene,D gene,CDR3 protein,CDR3 DNA
-,TRBV27,TRBJ2-5,TRBD2,CASSPRVGGYQETQYF,TGTGCCAGCAGTCCCCGAGTCGGGGGGTACCAAGAGACCCAGTACTTC
-,TRBV5-6,TRBJ1-5,TRBD1,CASSRGTGGSQPQHF,TGTGCCAGCAGCAGAGGGACAGGGGGCAGTCAGCCCCAGCATTTT
-,TRBV7-7,TRBJ2-5,-,CASSPDYQETQYF,TGTGCTAGCAGCCCAGACTATCAAGAGACCCAGTACTTC
-,TRBV2,TRBJ1-1,TRBD1,CASSATGTGGYGDTEAFF,TGTGCCAGCAGTGCTACGGGGACAGGGGGCTATGGGGACACTGAAGCTTTCTTT
-,TRBV7-2,TRBJ1-2,-,CASSLVIQGSYTF,TGTGCCAGCAGCTTAGTTATACAGGGTAGCTACACCTTC
-,TRBV6-1,TRBJ2-4,-,CASSEGGGPTKNIQYF,TGTGCCAGCAGTGAAGGAGGGGGGCCAACCAAAAACATTCAGTACTTC
-,TRBV3-1,TRBJ1-2,-,CASSQGAYGYTF,TGTGCCAGCAGCCAAGGCGCCTATGGCTACACCTTC
-,TRBV20-1,TRBJ2-3,-,CSASRGAGTDTQYF,TGCAGTGCTAGCCGGGGGGCGGGCACAGATACGCAGTATTTT
-,TRBV7-2,TRBJ2-3,-,CASSLSRDPFTDTQYF,TGTGCCAGCAGCTTATCACGGGACCCCTTCACAGATACGCAGTATTTT
-,TRBV19,TRBJ1-4,-,CASSIRQDYATNEKLFF,TGTGCCAGTAGTATCCGACAGGATTATGCAACTAATGAAAAACTGTTTTTT
-,TRBV9,TRBJ2-1,TRBD2,CASSVAAGSGDEQFF,TGTGCCAGCAGCGTAGCGGCAGGTAGCGGGGATGAGCAGTTCTTC
-,TRBV12-3/TRBV12-4,TRBJ2-7,-,CASSFPGSTYEQYF,TGTGCCAGCAGTTTCCCCGGGAGTACCTACGAGCAGTACTTC
-,TRBV3-1,TRBJ1-5,TRBD1,CASSQDTGGQPQHF,TGTGCCAGCAGCCAAGATACAGGGGGCCAGCCCCAGCATTTT
once,TRBV5-1,TRBJ2-5,TRBD1,CASSLDRGEETQYF,TGCGCCAGCAGCCTGGACAGGGGAGAAGAGACCCAGTACTTC
-,TRBV7-9,TRBJ2-7,TRBD2,CASSIIGGDKRHF,TGTGCCAGCAGCATAATCGGGGGGGACAAACGTCACTTC
-,TRBV5-1,TRBJ2-5,TRBD2,CASSLELAGFETQYF,TGCGCCAGCAGCTTGGAACTAGCGGGATTCGAGACCCAGTACTTC
-,TRBV4-1,TRBJ2-3,TRBD1,CASSQDGTGGRDTQYF,TGCGCCAGCAGCCAAGACGGGACAGGGGGCCGAGATACGCAGTATTTT
-,TRBV27,TRBJ1-2,-,CASSKIGEGNYGYTF,TGTGCCAGCAGTAAAATTGGGGAGGGTAACTATGGCTACACCTTC
-,TRBV7-2,TRBJ2-5,TRBD2,CASSGRGGQETQYF,TGTGCCAGCAGCGGACGGGGGGGCCAAGAGACCCAGTACTTC
-,TRBV6-5,TRBJ1-1,TRBD1,CASMVHRGNTEAFF,TGTGCCAGCATGGTGCACAGGGGGAACACTGAAGCTTTCTTT
-,TRBV5-1,TRBJ1-2,-,CASSRDLTSSSIF,TGCGCCAGCAGCCGCGACCTGACAAGCAGTTCCATCTTC
once,TRBV6-1,TRBJ2-5,-,CASSESGPGTQYF,TGTGCCAGCAGTGAAAGCGGACCGGGGACCCAGTACTTC
-,TRBV5-6,TRBJ1-1,-,CASSMPGLPAGTEAFF,TGTGCCAGCAGCATGCCGGGACTCCCTGCGGGCACTGAAGCTTTCTTT
-,TRBV24-1,TRBJ2-3,-,CATSDVVTGPDDTQYF,TGTGCCACCAGTGATGTCGTGACAGGACCGGACGATACGCAGTATTTT
-,TRBV7-9,TRBJ2-7,TRBD2,CASSLFGRGPTYEQYF,TGTGCCAGCAGCTTATTTGGGAGGGGTCCTACCTACGAGCAGTACTTC
-,TRBV9,TRBJ1-1,-,CASSVGAGSATEAFF,TGTGCCAGCAGCGTAGGCGCGGGATCGGCCACTGAAGCTTTCTTT
once,TRBV7-3,TRBJ2-2,-,CASSPRTRRDTGELFF,TGTGCCAGCAGCCCCCGGACACGGAGGGACACCGGGGAGCTGTTTTTT
-,TRBV14,TRBJ2-5,-,CASSQDKSGFQETQYF,TGTGCCAGCAGCCAAGATAAATCGGGCTTCCAAGAGACCCAGTACTTC
-,TRBV29-1,TRBJ1-1,-,CSVRGRGVEAFF,TGCAGCGTTAGGGGGAGGGGCGTTGAAGCTTTCTTT
few,TRBV6-1,TRBJ1-5,-,CASNHPSGLNQPQHF,TGTGCCAGCAACCATCCGTCAGGGCTCAATCAGCCCCAGCATTTT
once,TRBV27,TRBJ2-7,-,CASSPHSYEQYF,TGTGCCAGCAGTCCCCACAGTTACGAGCAGTACTTC
-,TRBV5-4,TRBJ2-7,-,CASSSSGYEQYF,TGTGCCAGCAGCTCTTCGGGTTACGAGCAGTACTTC
-,TRBV9,TRBJ2-5,-,CASSVTGGETQYF,TGTGCCAGCAGCGTCACAGGCGGGGAGACCCAGTACTTC
-,TRBV15,TRBJ2-1,-,CATSSKQGWFGEQFF,TGTGCCACCAGCAGTAAACAGGGATGGTTTGGTGAGCAGTTCTTC
-,TRBV5-1,TRBJ2-1,TRBD2,CASSPTSGGDEQFF,TGCGCCAGCAGCCCGACTAGCGGGGGCGATGAGCAGTTCTTC
-,TRBV29-1,TRBJ2-7,-,CSVELSYEQYF,TGCAGCGTTGAACTGTCCTACGAGCAGTACTTC
-,TRBV29-1,TRBJ2-4,-,CSHRDGKNIQYF,TGCAGCCATCGGGACGGCAAAAACATTCAGTACTTC
once,TRBV7-2,TRBJ1-6,-,CASTGAGVGSPLHF,TGTGCCAGCACCGGCGCAGGAGTAGGGTCACCCCTCCACTTT
-,TRBV29-1,TRBJ2-2,-,CSSRGAVGTTGELFF,TGCAGCTCCCGGGGCGCGGTGGGAACAACCGGGGAGCTGTTTTTT
-,TRBV7-9,TRBJ1-1,-,CASSLTGASSEAFF,TGTGCCAGCAGCCTCACGGGGGCATCCTCTGAAGCTTTCTTT